This TCR beta chain originates from a study of blood T cell repertoires in COVID-19. Study as a whole: Material from acute and convalescent COVID-19 was sourced from the United States, Italy and Spain. Nucleic acid was either cDNA or gDNA, and it came from T cells, B-cell-depleted T cells, or PBMCs.

Germline assignment: CDR1 WSHSY and CDR2 SAAADI. CDR3 length: 14 residues. V was shortened by 7 bases and J by 5 bases, with 18 bases between the two germline ends. TCRdb keeps only in-frame clones here, not all; method: immunoSEQ multiplex PCR. The sample carries about 87,000 clones, 87% recorded once. This rearrangement joins TRBV10-2 to TRBJ2-7; weak D call: TRBD2 (7 bases). The sequenced sample consisted of peripheral blood. This sequence originates from a human donor with acute or convalescent COVID-19. The donor label of this sample is uncertain. This chain's CDR3 is CASNGGPEKNEQYF. The CDR3, as DNA: TGCGCCAGCAACGGGGGGCCGGAAAAAAACGAGCAGTACTTC.